This T cell receptor beta chain was recovered during a study of blood T cell repertoires in COVID-19. Study-wide background: Acute and convalescent COVID-19 specimens originated in the United States, Italy and Spain.

The method was immunoSEQ multiplex PCR; TCRdb's version includes in-frame clones alone and lacks a portion of them. The sample records 150,000 to 200,000 clones, 80% to 90% being singletons. This CDR3 comprises 16 residues. This clone was seen only a few times. Sample: peripheral blood. The TCR comes from a woman aged 45-59 years with COVID-19, enrolled during active disease. The V and J genes are TRBV21-1 and TRBJ2-2; the table's D call TRBD2 went unverified against the DNA. TRBV21-1 is a pseudogene. The CDR3 region has the DNA TGTGCCAGCAGCAAAGTTCGGGGGGCGAACACCGGGGAGCTGTTTTTT. Protein: CASSKVRGANTGELFF.